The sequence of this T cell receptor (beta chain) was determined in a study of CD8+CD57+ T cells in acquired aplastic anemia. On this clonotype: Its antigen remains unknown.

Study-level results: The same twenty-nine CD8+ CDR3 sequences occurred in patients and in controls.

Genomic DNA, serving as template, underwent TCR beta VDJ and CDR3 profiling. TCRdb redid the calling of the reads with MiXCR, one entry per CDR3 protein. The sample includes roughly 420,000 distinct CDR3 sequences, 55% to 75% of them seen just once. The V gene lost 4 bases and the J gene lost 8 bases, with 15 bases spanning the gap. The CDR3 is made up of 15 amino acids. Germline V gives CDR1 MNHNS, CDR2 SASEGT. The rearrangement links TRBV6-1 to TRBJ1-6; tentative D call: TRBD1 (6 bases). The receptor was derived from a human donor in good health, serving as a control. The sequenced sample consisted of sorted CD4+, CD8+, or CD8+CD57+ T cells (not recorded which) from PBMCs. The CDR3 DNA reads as TGTGCCAGCAGTGTCAGGGGCGGTACGGATTCACCCCTCCACTTT. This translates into CASSVRGGTDSPLHF.